This entry describes one T cell receptor (beta chain). This record belongs to a study of blood T cell repertoires in COVID-19. Across the study: The samples span acute and convalescent COVID-19 from the United States, Italy and Spain. Nucleic acid was either cDNA or gDNA, and it came from T cells, B-cell-depleted T cells, or PBMCs.

In the source study's methods: Estimated nucleated cell counts came from reference gene primer amplification. TCRdb's copy holds only in-frame clones and misses some; the assay was immunoSEQ multiplex PCR. V and J calls and clone size are given by that table; D and trimming were obtained from the DNA. Of around 93,000 clones listed, around 79% are singletons. The sequence was collected from a woman aged 80 or over with acute or convalescent COVID-19. What was sequenced was peripheral blood.

CDR3 DNA sequence: TGTGCCAGCAGTTTGGGGGGGGAAAACACCATATATTTT. Amino acids: CASSLGGENTIYF. The genes are TRBV12-3 or TRBV12-4 and TRBJ1-3, with TRBD1 as a possible D gene (5 bases). V shed 3 bases and J shed 6 bases, with 9 bases lying between them. CDR3 length: 13 amino acids.